A selection of T cell receptor beta chains follows, all from one sample in a study of radiotherapy plus CTLA-4 blockade in lung cancer. Data came from immunoSEQ multiplex PCR; TCRdb stores just in-frame clones and leaves some out. The sample yields 75,000 to 95,000 clones, 60% to 80% seen once. This specimen consisted of peripheral blood, obtained from a patient treated with radiotherapy plus ipilimumab. The receptors stem from a human donor with non-small cell lung cancer that progressed on radiotherapy plus ipilimumab. CDR3s include the opening cysteine and the closing phenylalanine or tryptophan. A D gene is named only where the DNA matches it firmly. Not all rows give a size; the values are once, few, many and, for expanded clones, a class.

- TRBJ2-5 TRBV27 few TGTGCCAGCAGTCCTCTCGGCCCAGAGACCCAGTACTTC CASSPLGPETQYF
- TRBJ1-1 TRBV27 - TGTGCCAGCAGTTTATCCCGGGCTTCTGAAGCTTTCTTT CASSLSRASEAFF
- TRBJ1-5 TRBV6-1 - TGTGCCAGCAGCTACGGTGGGTACAATCAGCCCCAGCATTTT CASSYGGYNQPQHF
- TRBJ2-1 TRBV10-3 - TGTGCCATCAGTGCAGGGCTACCCGACTACAATGAGCAGTTCTTC CAISAGLPDYNEQFF
TRBD1 TRBJ2-2 TRBV7-3 - TGTGCCAGCAGCTTAACTGAGGAGGCCAGGGGGAGACTGTTTTTT CASSLTEEARGRLFF
TRBD1 TRBJ2-3 TRBV2 - TGTGCCAGCAGGGTCAGGGGGACAGATACGCAGTATTTT CASRVRGTDTQYF
- TRBJ1-3 TRBV9 - TGTGCCAGCAGCCCCGCCGGCAGCGCCTCTGGAAACACCATATATTTT CASSPAGSASGNTIYF
- TRBJ2-5 TRBV6-5 - TGTGCCAGCAGTTCCGGGGGCTCGGGTGTCCAGTACTTC CASSSGGSGVQYF
- TRBJ1-2 TRBV28 - TGTGCCAGACAGGTGGCCGACGGCTACACCTTC CARQVADGYTF
- TRBJ1-6 TRBV19 - TGTGCCAGTAGTATGGGAAGCCTTGGGAATTCACCCCTCCACTTT CASSMGSLGNSPLHF
- TRBJ1-3 TRBV5-1 - TGCGCCAGCAGCCGAGGGACGGATGATTACTCTGGAAACACCATATATTTT CASSRGTDDYSGNTIYF
- TRBJ2-3 TRBV29-1 - TGCAGCGTTGGCAACCCGGGACTGGGCAGCACAGATACGCAGTATTTT CSVGNPGLGSTDTQYF
TRBD1 TRBJ2-7 TRBV5-1 - TGCGCCAGCAGCGGAGGACAGGGCGCGGAGCAGTACTTC CASSGGQGAEQYF
- TRBJ1-2 TRBV6-5 - TGTGCCAGCAGTTACTCGGGAAAACGGGGTGGCTACACCTTC CASSYSGKRGGYTF
- TRBJ2-7 TRBV11-2 - TGTGCCAGCAGCTTGGACGGGGCTGGTCTCGAGCAGTACTTC CASSLDGAGLEQYF
TRBD1 TRBJ2-3 TRBV28 few TGTGCCAGCAGTCGGGACAGGGGCACAGATACGCAGTATTTT CASSRDRGTDTQYF
TRBD2 TRBJ2-3 TRBV28 few TGTGCCAGCAGGGAGCTAGCGGACCTAGGGACAGATACGCAGTATTTT CASRELADLGTDTQYF
- TRBJ1-4 TRBV7-7 - TGTGCCAGCAGCGGAAAAACAGGGAATGCTGCAAAACTGTTTTTT CASSGKTGNAAKLFF
- TRBJ1-1 TRBV19 once TGTGCCAGTAGTCCCCGGACGGTGAACACTGAAGCTTTCTTT CASSPRTVNTEAFF
- TRBJ2-5 TRBV2 - TGTGCCAGCAGTACCCAAGAGACCCAGTACTTC CASSTQETQYF
- TRBJ2-3 TRBV9 - TGTGCCAGCAGAGTAGGAGGTGGGGGATCCACAGATACGCAGTATTTT CASRVGGGGSTDTQYF
- TRBJ2-3 TRBV27 - TGTGCCAGCAGTTTCGCAGATACGCAGTATTTT CASSFADTQYF
TRBD1 TRBJ1-5 TRBV4-1 - TGCGCCAGCAGCCAAGTGCAGGGGGCCGGTCAGCCCCAGCATTTT CASSQVQGAGQPQHF
- TRBJ1-1 TRBV11-3 - TGTGCCAGCAGCTTAGACAGAAACACTGAAGCTTTCTTT CASSLDRNTEAFF
- TRBJ2-2 TRBV2 few TGTGCCAGCTCCGTGAGCTTAAACACCGGGGAGCTGTTTTTT CASSVSLNTGELFF
- TRBJ1-5 TRBV19 few TGTGCCAGTAGTATTGGGGCAAGGAACAATCAGCCCCAGCATTTT CASSIGARNNQPQHF
- TRBJ1-5 TRBV23-1 - TGCGCCAGCAGCCAACCGGGGTGGGAGCAGCCCCAGCATTTT CASSQPGWEQPQHF
- TRBJ1-1 TRBV6-5 few TGTGCCAGCAGGAAGAACAGGGCGGCTGAAGCTTTCTTT CASRKNRAAEAFF